The 16 T cell receptor beta chains reported below all come from one sample, sequenced in a study of cytomegalovirus exposure and HLA in healthy donors. The PCR made use of 60 Vbeta and 13 Jbeta primers. Data came from immunoSEQ multiplex PCR; TCRdb stores just in-frame clones and leaves some out. The sample includes 100,000 to 150,000 clones, approximately 80% of them seen just once. Source material: PBMCs. These receptors originate from a man aged 35 to 55 in good health and CMV-seronegative.

The chain is built from TRBV27 and TRBJ1-5, with 7 bases fitting TRBD1. V lost 5 bases, J lost 2 bases, and 6 bases stayed unmatched. The CDR3 runs to 15 residues. Germline assignment: CDR1 MNHEY and CDR2 SMNVEV (reference sequence). CDR3 DNA sequence: TGTGCCAGCAGTACGACAGGGATTGGCAATCAGCCCCAGCATTTT. It is translated as CASSTTGIGNQPQHF.

The rearrangement uses TRBV5-1 and TRBJ2-3; 10 nucleotides agree with TRBD1. V was pared by 4 bases and J by 0 bases, with 2 bases of the junction left unmatched. The length of the CDR3 is 15 residues. Germline V lookup: CDR1 SGHRS, CDR2 YFSETQ. The DNA of the CDR3 is TGCGCCAGCAGCGGGGGACAGGGGAGCACAGATACGCAGTATTTT. It translates to CASSGGQGSTDTQYF.

The chain uses TRBV28 and TRBJ2-1, with D possibly being TRBD2 (5 bases). Germline CDR1 MDHEN, CDR2 SYDVKM. Trimming removed 0 bases at V and 8 bases at J, with 17 bases between. The length of the CDR3 is 16 residues. The CDR3 DNA reads TGTGCCAGCAGTTTATGGGGTGACGGGCTTAGCGATGAGCAGTTCTTC. It yields the protein CASSLWGDGLSDEQFF.

The chain is built from TRBV28 and TRBJ2-7; TRBD1 matches at 8 bases. The CDR3 extends over 15 amino acids. V lost 5 bases to trimming and J lost 4 bases; unmatched junction nucleotides: 10. Germline V CDR1 and CDR2: MDHEN, SYDVKM. The CDR3 region has the DNA TGTGCCAGCAGTCCATCAGGGGGCGCACGTTACGAGCAGTACTTC. Protein product: CASSPSGGARYEQYF.

The V call is TRBV15, the J call TRBJ2-3; TRBD2 is a possible D gene (7 bases). CDR1 is LNHNV and CDR2 is YYDKDF in the germline V gene (reference sequence). V was pared by 0 bases and J by 7 bases, with 17 bases between. The CDR3 extends over 16 amino acids. In DNA form, the CDR3 reads TGTGCCACCAGCAGAGATCCGTCGCGGGGGACAAATACGCAGTATTTT. As protein: CATSRDPSRGTNTQYF. Full variable domain (remainder filled in from reference TRBV15 and TRBJ2-3): DAMVIQNPRYQVTQFGKPVTLSCSQTLNHNVMYWYQQKSSQAPKLLFHYYDKDFNNEADTPDNFQSRRPNTSFCFLDIRSPGLGDTAMYLCATSRDPSRGTNTQYFGPGTRLTVL.

The chain carries TRBV5-5 and TRBJ1-2; 10 bases map to TRBD1. This CDR3 comprises 15 residues. J was trimmed by 1 base and V by 0 bases; bases with no gene match: 0. The germline V gene encodes CDR1 SGHKS and CDR2 YYEKEE (reference sequence). The CDR3: CASSLGTGGNYGYTF. The CDR3 bases are TGTGCCAGCAGCTTGGGGACAGGGGGTAACTATGGCTACACCTTC.

The chain couples TRBV6-1 to TRBJ2-7, with 10 bases that match TRBD1. Germline V gene data show CDR1 as MNHNS and CDR2 as SASEGT. V was pared by 8 bases and J by 4 bases, with 8 bases of the junction left unmatched. This CDR3 has 14 amino acids. DNA for the CDR3: TGTGCCAGCCGGACAGGGGGTCGAGATTACGAGCAGTACTTC. Protein: CASRTGGRDYEQYF.

This clone was observed a few times. The rearrangement joins TRBV2 to TRBJ1-1; a possible D gene is TRBD1 (6 bases). Trimming left V 4 bases short and J 1 base short, with 7 bases between. The CDR3 loop spans 13 amino acids. Germline CDR1 is SNHLY and CDR2 is FYNNEI. The CDR3 DNA reads TGTGCCAGCAGTGTACAGGGGAACACTGAAGCTTTCTTT. It specifies CASSVQGNTEAFF.

J is TRBJ1-1 and V is TRBV5-1; TRBD1 agrees at 8 bases. Germline V gives CDR1 SGHRS, CDR2 YFSETQ. This CDR3 is built from 15 residues. V shed 3 bases and J 3 bases; nucleotides not matched to a gene: 7. Here the CDR3 reads CASSSDREWDTEAFF. The CDR3 nucleotides read TGCGCCAGCAGCTCGGACAGGGAATGGGACACTGAAGCTTTCTTT. Drawing the rest from reference TRBV5-1 and TRBJ1-1, the complete variable domain is KAGVTQTPRYLIKTRGQQVTLSCSPISGHRSVSWYQQTPGQGLQFLFEYFSETQRNKGNFPGRFSGRQFSNSRSEMNVSTLELGDSALYLCASSSDREWDTEAFFGQGTRLTVV.

The V and J genes are TRBV6-4 and TRBJ1-2; no definite D call. V lost 3 bases and J lost 4, with 9 bases in between. This CDR3 has 13 residues. CDR1 is MRHNA and CDR2 is SNTAGT in the germline V gene. The CDR3 nucleotides read TGTGCCAGCAGTGAAGGACTTAGCTATGGCTACACCTTC. Amino acid sequence: CASSEGLSYGYTF.

The chain carries TRBV6-1 and TRBJ1-1; maybe TRBD1 (6 bases). This CDR3 region has 11 residues. The germline CDR1 and CDR2 sequences are MNHNS and SASEGT. With 8 bases removed from V and 6 bases from J, the gap between germline ends came to 10 bases. CDR3 in DNA: TGTGCCAGCGCTACAGGGCCTGAAGCTTTCTTT. Translating gives CASATGPEAFF.

The chain has TRBV2 and TRBJ1-5, with 10 positions matching TRBD1. Trimming took 7 bases from V and 6 from J; bases not matched to a gene: 6. CDR1 SNHLY and CDR2 FYNNEI come from the germline V gene. The CDR3 loop spans 14 amino acids. The CDR3 DNA reads TGTGCCAGCATGGGGGGACAGGGGTTTCAGCCCCAGCATTTT. It yields the protein CASMGGQGFQPQHF.

J is TRBJ2-2 and V is TRBV19; TRBD1 matches 8 bases. After removal of 6 bases from V and 4 bases from J, the junction contained 4 bases not matched to a gene. The CDR3 has 14 residues. The germline V gene has CDR1 LNHDA and CDR2 SQIVND (reference sequence). The CDR3: CASRQGAATGELFF. CDR3 coding DNA: TGTGCCAGTAGGCAGGGGGCGGCCACCGGGGAGCTGTTTTTT.

The chain carries TRBV5-1 and TRBJ2-5; TRBD1 is a possible D gene (6 bases). Judging by the DNA end, TRBJ2-7 fits better; the J call may be wrong. CDR1 is SGHRS and CDR2 is YFSETQ in the germline V gene. CDR3 length: 13 amino acids. The CDR3 DNA is TGCGCCAGCAGCAATCAACAGGGTTACGAGCAGTACTTC. Amino acid sequence: CASSNQQGYEQYF.

The chain joins TRBV10-3 to TRBJ1-4; unclear D gene. V lost 0 bases and J lost 7, with 9 bases in between. This CDR3 is built from 14 residues. The germline V gene has CDR1 ENHRY and CDR2 SYGVKD. The CDR3 coding sequence is TGTGCCATCAGTGAGTCAGGGAGGGCTGAAAAACTGTTTTTT. Protein sequence: CAISESGRAEKLFF.

The chain has TRBV7-3 and TRBJ2-1; 8 bases align to TRBD2. Unmatched junction bases numbered 4, after V lost 2 bases and J lost 7 bases. This CDR3 is 14 amino acids long. The germline CDR1 and CDR2 sequences are SGHTA and FQGTGA. The CDR3 region is CASSLGGRNNEQFF. As DNA, the CDR3 is TGTGCCAGCAGCTTAGGCGGGAGGAATAATGAGCAGTTCTTC.